A single TCR beta chain is shown here with its context. The read ends 3 residues shy of where the CDR3 ends; the end is completed using the germline J gene. Germline V CDR1 and CDR2: LNHDA, SQIVND (reference sequence). The CDR3 contains 17 residues. V was cut by 2 bases and J by 0 bases, with 14 bases left in between. The method was immunoSEQ multiplex PCR; TCRdb's version includes in-frame clones alone and lacks a portion of them. The sample table includes roughly 37,000 clones. The data were taken from a study of T cells in women clearing cervical HPV infection. This TCR derives from a woman aged 18 to 69 with a cervical HPV16 infection that either progressed to CIN3+ or cleared (not recorded which). The chain joins TRBV19 to TRBJ1-5; D is possibly TRBD1 (5 bases). Sequencing used blood buffy coat. The sequenced CDR3 bases are TGTGCCAGTAGTATATGGGCAGGGTCAGGTAGCAATCAGCCC. Amino acids: CASSIWAGSGSNQP. The whole CDR3 sequence is CASSIWAGSGSNQPQHF.